The 6 T cell receptor beta chains presented below share a single source sample, sequenced in a study of CD8+ T cells in alopecia areata. Extraction and reverse transcription of RNA yielded cDNA as the sequencing template. Method: immunoSEQ multiplex PCR; TCRdb's copy keeps in-frame clones and lacks some. The sample consists of about 200,000 clones, roughly 60% of them appearing once. Described treatment: oral pan-JAK inhibitor, 5-10 mg twice daily. This specimen was CD4+ T cells sorted from blood, taken at week 24, from a patient treated with tofacitinib. These TCRs come from a human donor with alopecia areata.

This clone came up once. The chain links TRBV6-5 to TRBJ2-1; possibly TRBD2 for D (5 bases). CDR1 and CDR2 from the germline V gene are MNHEY and SVGAGI. The CDR3 contains 13 residues. Trimming left V 7 bases short and J 6 bases short, with 13 bases between. The CDR3 region has the DNA TGTGCCAGCACCCCCCCGGGGTCCAATGAGCAGTTCTTC. The encoded protein is CASTPPGSNEQFF.

This clone was seen a few times. Here the CDR3 reads CASSQDMPALGTGELFF. CDR3 nucleotide sequence: TGCGCCAGCAGCCAAGATATGCCGGCCTTGGGCACCGGGGAGCTGTTTTTT. This chain connects TRBV4-1 to TRBJ2-2; no clear D gene. The CDR3 spans 17 residues. The V gene lost 0 bases and the J gene lost 4 bases, with 15 bases spanning the gap. Germline CDR1 reads MGHRA; CDR2 reads YSYEKL.

There are a few counts of this clone. The V call is TRBV7-9, the J call TRBJ2-1; a weak D match, TRBD1 (5 bases). V lost 5 bases to trimming and J lost 6 bases, with 23 bases between them. Germline V gene sequence: CDR1 SEHNR, CDR2 FQNEAQ (reference sequence). The CDR3 totals 17 residues. CDR3 residues: CASSVPVKGPKPNEQFF. In nucleotides, the CDR3 is TGTGCCAGCAGCGTACCTGTAAAGGGGCCTAAACCCAATGAGCAGTTCTTC.

V gene TRBV5-4 combines with J gene TRBJ2-5, with TRBD1 matching 12 bases. Unmatched junction bases numbered 6, after V lost 5 bases and J lost 4 bases. Germline V gene lookup returns CDR1 SGHNT and CDR2 YYREEE (reference sequence). The CDR3 is 15 residues long. The CDR3 DNA is TGTGCCAGCAGGCGCGGGACAGGGGGCCGAGAGACCCAGTACTTC. Protein product: CASRRGTGGRETQYF.

This clone was found once. The gene calls are TRBV30 and TRBJ2-7; D possibly uses TRBD1 or TRBD2 (5 bases each). CDR3 length: 13 residues. V was trimmed by 0 bases and J by 6 bases, leaving 12 bases between them. Germline lookup yields CDR1 GTSNPN and CDR2 SVGIG (reference sequence). CDR3 sequence reads: CAWSVKGTGEQYF. CDR3 DNA sequence: TGTGCCTGGAGTGTAAAAGGGACGGGCGAGCAGTACTTC. Looking up the rest from reference TRBV30 and TRBJ2-7 gives the full variable domain: SQTIHQWPATLVQPVGSPLSLECTVEGTSNPNLYWYRQAAGRGLQLLFYSVGIGQISSEVPQNLSASRPQDRQFILSSKKLLLSDSGFYLCAWSVKGTGEQYFGPGTRLTVT.

This rearrangement joins TRBV19 to TRBJ2-3; D might be TRBD1 (5 bases). Per the germline V gene, CDR1 is LNHDA and CDR2 is SQIVND (reference sequence). This CDR3 contains 13 residues. V dropped 5 bases and J dropped 4 bases, with 10 bases sitting between them. This CDR3 reads CASSSQGADTQYF. DNA for the CDR3: TGTGCCAGTAGTTCCCAGGGTGCAGATACGCAGTATTTT.